This T cell receptor beta chain was obtained from a study of follicular helper T cells after annual influenza vaccination. Study-level findings and limits: Most later recoveries of Day 7 ICOS+CD38+ clones were ICOS-CD38- cTfh. Plasmablast frequency change correlated with clonality change in ICOS+CD38+ cTfh.

Measured with immunoSEQ multiplex PCR; TCRdb has only the in-frame clones, and not every one. The top ten clones hold 4.1% of a sample with several thousand clones, approximately 78% of them seen once. The V and J ends lost 0 bases and 8 bases, in that order; junction bases with no gene match: 5. This CDR3 is 14 amino acids long. Germline loops: CDR1 MNHNY, CDR2 SVGAGI (reference sequence). For this clone: Its antigen is undetermined.

Time point specified: 2015-2016 season, 7 days after influenza vaccination. The source of this sequence is an adult who received the influenza vaccine. Material: CXCR5+ CD38- circulating T follicular helper cells from blood, obtained 7 days after influenza vaccination. Subset noted: circulating Tfh, non-naive CD4+CXCR5+PD-1+ (ICOS+CD38+ or ICOS-CD38-). The rearrangement uses TRBV6-6 and TRBJ1-2, with 8 bases lining up with TRBD1. The CDR3 DNA sequence: TGTGCCAGCAGTTACTCGGACAGGGTGGAGGGCTACACCTTC. As protein: CASSYSDRVEGYTF.